Each of the 2 T cell receptor beta chains below was sequenced from the same sample in a study of shared clonotypes between healthy human individuals. The protocol was immunoSEQ multiplex PCR, while the TCRdb copy is restricted to in-frame clones and leaves out a portion. In the table there are 2 million to 2.5 million clones, 95% of which are singletons. The sequencing input was naive CD4+ T cells sorted from blood. Subset of the sample: CD45RA+ positively selected. These receptors all stem from a man between 18 and 29 years old in good health.

The chain combines TRBV7-8 with TRBJ2-1; tentatively, D is TRBD1 (5 bases). The V gene's germline CDR1 is SGHVS and CDR2 FQNEAQ. The V end lost 5 bases, the J end lost 9 bases, and 11 bases lay between the germline ends. The CDR3 contains 12 residues. CDR3 region: CASSRGNSEQFF. CDR3 DNA: TGTGCCAGCAGCAGGGGCAACAGTGAGCAGTTCTTC.

The CDR3 loop reads CASSNPGQGNYGYTF. The CDR3 DNA reads as TGTGCCAGTAGTAACCCAGGACAGGGTAACTATGGCTACACCTTC. The chain links TRBV19 to TRBJ1-2, with 8 nucleotides matching TRBD1. Germline-derived CDR1 and CDR2 are LNHDA and SQIVND (reference sequence). The CDR3 covers 15 residues. With 4 bases clipped from V and 1 base from J, the junction kept 5 bases outside the gene matches.